This T cell receptor (beta chain) was found in a study of cytotoxic CD8 clonotypes in ibrutinib-treated CLL. Across the study: Treatment had run for a median about 12 months, range 6 to 36, when response samples were taken.

Extraction of roughly 2 micrograms of genomic DNA from cryopreserved PBMCs supplied material for TCR beta libraries. Measured with immunoSEQ multiplex PCR; TCRdb has only the in-frame clones, and not every one. The sample includes over 150,000 clones, around three quarters of them seen just once. The CDR3 has 15 residues. Between the trimmed V and J ends, which lost 6 bases and 6 bases, there was a span of 21 bases. Germline CDR1 LNHNV, CDR2 YYDKDF (reference sequence). The sequence was obtained from a human donor with chronic lymphocytic leukemia. This specimen was PBMCs, taken after 24 months of ibrutinib treatment. This chain uses TRBV15 with TRBJ2-7; no firm D call. As DNA, the CDR3 is TGTGCCACCAGAGGCCGGGCCAAAGGGCCGGGCGAGCAGTACTTC. Its translation is CATRGRAKGPGEQYF. Variable domain in full (rest from reference TRBV15 and TRBJ2-7): DAMVIQNPRYQVTQFGKPVTLSCSQTLNHNVMYWYQQKSSQAPKLLFHYYDKDFNNEADTPDNFQSRRPNTSFCFLDIRSPGLGDTAMYLCATRGRAKGPGEQYFGPGTRLTVT.